These 8 T cell receptor beta chains came from one sample sequenced in a study of blood T cells in healthy people across ages. Using a J-beta primer mix together with a sample-barcoded 5' primer, a second PCR was run for roughly 7 to 11 cycles. A single record per CDR3 protein comes from TCRdb applying MiXCR to the 5' RACE reads. This table has over 1,500,000 distinct CDR3 sequences, about 39% appearing once. Input material: blood. These receptors came from a human donor in good health.

The CDR3 sequence: CASSRIFGREETQYF. The CDR3 DNA is TGTGCCAGCAGCCGAATCTTCGGGAGGGAAGAGACCCAGTACTTC. This chain uses TRBV14 with TRBJ2-5; 8 bases map to TRBD2. V dropped 4 bases and J dropped 3; count of bases not matched to a gene: 7. This CDR3 comprises 15 residues. Germline V gene data show CDR1 as SGHDN and CDR2 as FVKESK. Variable domain in full (rest from reference TRBV14 and TRBJ2-5): EAGVTQFPSHSVIEKGQTVTLRCDPISGHDNLYWYRRVMGKEIKFLLHFVKESKQDESGMPNNRFLAERTGGTYSTLKVQPAELEDSGVYFCASSRIFGREETQYFGPGTRLLVL.

This CDR3 reads CATANVGNTIYF. For the CDR3, the DNA is TGTGCCACCGCGAATGTCGGAAACACCATATATTTT. This chain uses TRBV6-2 or TRBV6-3 with TRBJ1-3; D unresolved. Deletions cut 10 bases from V and 4 bases from J, with 11 bases between. The germline CDR1 and CDR2 sequences are MNHEY and SVGEGT. The CDR3 is 12 residues long.

This chain links TRBV4-2 with TRBJ2-3; TRBD2 matches at 7 bases. V shed 6 bases and J 2 bases; nucleotides not matched to a gene: 11. The germline CDR1 and CDR2 sequences are LGHNA and YNFKEQ. CDR3 length: 16 amino acids. The CDR3 loop is CASSSPLAGVTDTQYF. DNA for the CDR3: TGTGCCAGCAGTTCCCCTTTGGCGGGGGTCACAGATACGCAGTATTTT.

The chain links TRBV12-3 or TRBV12-4 to TRBJ2-3, with 7 bases matching TRBD1. The V segment lost 8 bases and the J segment 1 base; nucleotides outside the gene matches: 6. The CDR3 has 14 amino acids. CDR3 region: CASGGTARTDTQYF. Written as DNA, the CDR3 is TGTGCCAGCGGTGGGACAGCCCGCACAGATACGCAGTATTTT.

The chain joins TRBV18 to TRBJ1-1, with 7 bases aligning to TRBD1. Losses at the gene ends were 3 bases for V and 4 bases for J; bases not matched to a gene: 8. Germline V gene lookup returns CDR1 KGHSH and CDR2 LQKENI. This CDR3 is built from 15 residues. The CDR3 protein is CASSPDRVKFTEAFF. CDR3 nucleotide sequence: TGTGCCAGCTCACCCGACAGGGTAAAATTCACTGAAGCTTTCTTT.

Only a few counts were recorded for this clonotype. V is TRBV11-1 and J is TRBJ2-5; 14 positions agree with TRBD2. CDR1 is SGHAT, CDR2 FQDESV, per germline (reference sequence). V was pared by 5 bases and J by 2 bases, with 7 bases of the junction left unmatched. The CDR3 covers 17 residues. As DNA, the CDR3 is TGTGCCAGCAGCCTGATTGGACTAGCGGGGGGTCAAGAGACCCAGTACTTC. As protein: CASSLIGLAGGQETQYF. Drawing the rest from reference TRBV11-1 and TRBJ2-5, the complete variable domain is EAEVAQSPRYKITEKSQAVAFWCDPISGHATLYWYRQILGQGPELLVQFQDESVVDDSQLPKDRFSAERLKGVDSTLKIQPAELGDSAMYLCASSLIGLAGGQETQYFGPGTRLLVL.

This clonotype was seen only a few times. The chain uses TRBV4-2 and TRBJ2-5, with a weak D call TRBD2 (6 bases). Trimming pared 4 bases from V and 0 bases from J, leaving 15 bases between. Germline V gene lookup returns CDR1 LGHNA and CDR2 YNFKEQ. The CDR3 contains 16 residues. The CDR3 nucleotides are TGTGCCAGCAGCCTTACTCTAGCGTCAGACCAAGAGACCCAGTACTTC. The encoded protein is CASSLTLASDQETQYF.

For this clonotype: An end of the junction does not agree with germline; a read error may underlie this. This chain connects TRBV10-3 to TRBJ2-3, with a weak D call TRBD1 (5 bases). The CDR3 spans 15 residues. The germline gives CDR1 ENHRY, CDR2 SYGVKD. CDR3 sequence: CAISDREISTDAQYF. CDR3 nucleotide sequence: TGTGCCATCAGTGACAGGGAAATCAGCACAGATGCGCAGTATTTT.